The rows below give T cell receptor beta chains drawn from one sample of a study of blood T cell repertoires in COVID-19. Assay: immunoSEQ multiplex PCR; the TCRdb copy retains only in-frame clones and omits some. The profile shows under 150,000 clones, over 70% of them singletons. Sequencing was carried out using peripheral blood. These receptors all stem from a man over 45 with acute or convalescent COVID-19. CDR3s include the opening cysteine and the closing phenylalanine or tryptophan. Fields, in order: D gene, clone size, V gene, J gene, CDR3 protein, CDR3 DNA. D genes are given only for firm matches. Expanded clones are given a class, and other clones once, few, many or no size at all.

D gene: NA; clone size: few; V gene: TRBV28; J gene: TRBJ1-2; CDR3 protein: CASSSVIYGYTF; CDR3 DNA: TGTGCCAGCAGTTCTGTAATCTATGGCTACACCTTC
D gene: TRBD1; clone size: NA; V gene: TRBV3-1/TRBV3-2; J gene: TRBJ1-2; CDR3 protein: CASREQGADYGYTF; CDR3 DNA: TGTGCCAGCAGGGAACAGGGGGCAGACTATGGCTACACCTTC
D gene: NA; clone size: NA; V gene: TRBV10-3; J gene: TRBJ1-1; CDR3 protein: CAISPSEAFF; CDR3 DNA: TGTGCCATCAGCCCTTCCGAAGCTTTCTTT
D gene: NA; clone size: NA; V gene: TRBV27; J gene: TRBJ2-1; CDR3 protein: CASSFLDSYNEQFF; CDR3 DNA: TGTGCCAGCAGTTTCCTCGACAGTTACAATGAGCAGTTCTTC
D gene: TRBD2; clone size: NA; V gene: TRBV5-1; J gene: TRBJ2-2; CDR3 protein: CASSLPSGVDTGELFF; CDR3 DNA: TGCGCCAGCAGCCTCCCTAGCGGGGTAGACACCGGGGAGCTGTTTTTT
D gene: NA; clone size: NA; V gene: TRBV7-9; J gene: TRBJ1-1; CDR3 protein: CASSRGSSEAFF; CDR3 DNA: TGTGCCAGCAGCCGCGGTAGCTCTGAAGCTTTCTTT
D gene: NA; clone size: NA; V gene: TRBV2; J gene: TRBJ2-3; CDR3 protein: CASSENPGLRTDTQYF; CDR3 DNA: TGTGCCAGCAGTGAAAATCCGGGACTTCGCACAGATACGCAGTATTTT
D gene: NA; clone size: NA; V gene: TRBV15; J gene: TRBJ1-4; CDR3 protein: CATSRDQRAGADEKLFF; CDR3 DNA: TGTGCCACCAGCAGAGACCAACGGGCAGGGGCGGATGAAAAACTGTTTTTT
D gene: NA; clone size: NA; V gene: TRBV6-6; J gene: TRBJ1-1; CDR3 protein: CASRAGGITGEAFF; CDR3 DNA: TGTGCCAGCAGAGCCGGGGGGATCACCGGTGAAGCTTTCTTT
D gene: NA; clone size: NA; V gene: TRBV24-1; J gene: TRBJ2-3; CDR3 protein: CATSDITGFSDTQYF; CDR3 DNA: TGTGCCACCAGTGACATTACAGGGTTCTCAGATACGCAGTATTTT
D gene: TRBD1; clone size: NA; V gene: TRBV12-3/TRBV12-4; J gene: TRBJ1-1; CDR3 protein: CASSSPGQGPAFF; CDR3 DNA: TGTGCCAGCAGTTCCCCAGGACAGGGACCAGCTTTCTTT
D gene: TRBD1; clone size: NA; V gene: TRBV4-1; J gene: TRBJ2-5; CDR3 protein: CASSPLGTGRETQYF; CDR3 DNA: TGCGCCAGCAGCCCACTAGGGACAGGGCGGGAGACCCAGTACTTC
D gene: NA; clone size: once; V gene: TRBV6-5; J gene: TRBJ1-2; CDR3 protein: CASRGTGRGYTF; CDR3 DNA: TGTGCCAGCAGGGGGACTGGCCGTGGCTACACCTTC
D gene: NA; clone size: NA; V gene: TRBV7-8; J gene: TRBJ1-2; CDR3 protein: CASSLVSGTSYGYTF; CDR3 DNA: TGTGCCAGCAGCTTGGTCAGCGGGACTTCTTATGGCTACACCTTC
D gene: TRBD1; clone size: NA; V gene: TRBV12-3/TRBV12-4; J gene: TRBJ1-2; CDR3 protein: CASVDRGLGYTF; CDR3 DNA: TGTGCCAGCGTTGACAGGGGACTTGGCTACACCTTC
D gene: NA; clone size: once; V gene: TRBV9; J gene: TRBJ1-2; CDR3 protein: CASSVVRTSTGGYTF; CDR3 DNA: TGTGCCAGCAGCGTAGTCCGGACGTCTACGGGAGGCTACACCTTC